The 8 T cell receptor beta chains in this list originate from one sample, sequenced in a study of CD8 T cells in ankylosing spondylitis. Whole-study results and caveats: Characteristic, it appeared, of ankylosing spondylitis blood was a TCR beta motif of 7 or 8 highly homologous variants.

Antigen specificity for these receptors is unknown. One entry per CDR3 protein, called by TCRdb with MiXCR from the 5' RACE reads. The table lists 330,000 or so distinct CDR3 sequences, less than 10% of them singletons, with about 15% in the top ten. Input material: blood, either unsorted or a sorted T cell fraction (not recorded which). These receptors all stem from a male donor with ankylosing spondylitis.

This clonotype was seen at least ten times. The junction does not match germline at one end; this may be a read error. V and J are TRBV10-3 and TRBJ1-5, with D possibly being TRBD1 (5 bases). Germline V lookup: CDR1 ENHRY, CDR2 SYGVKD. The CDR3 covers 15 residues. CDR3 in DNA: TGTGCCATCAGTGAAACCGGTGGGGGTAATCGGCCCCAGCATTTT. As protein: CAISETGGGNRPQHF.

This clonotype was detected ten times or more. This rearrangement joins TRBV5-1 to TRBJ1-1; perhaps TRBD1 as D (5 bases). The V end lost 4 bases, the J end lost 7 bases, and 11 bases lay between the germline ends. CDR1 and CDR2 (germline): SGHRS, YFSETQ. This CDR3 comprises 12 residues. For the CDR3, the DNA is TGCGCCAGCAGCATCCGGGACGGTGAAGCTTTCTTT. It encodes CASSIRDGEAFF.

This chain connects TRBV4-1 to TRBJ2-7; D tentatively reads TRBD1 or TRBD2 (5 bases each). The V end lost 5 bases, the J end lost 6 bases, and 23 bases lay between the germline ends. The germline V gene encodes CDR1 MGHRA and CDR2 YSYEKL. The CDR3 contains 16 residues. CDR3 sequence reads: CASSARQGVRQFEQYF. DNA for the CDR3: TGCGCCAGCAGCGCGCGGCAGGGAGTCCGGCAGTTCGAGCAGTACTTC.

The J gene is TRBJ2-7, the V gene TRBV5-1; TRBD1 is a possible D gene (6 bases). CDR3 length: 14 residues. The germline V and J ends were trimmed by 0 bases and 2 bases, with 9 bases remaining between them. Germline CDR1 SGHRS, CDR2 YFSETQ. CDR3 region: CASSLVTGTYEQYF. The CDR3 DNA sequence: TGCGCCAGCAGCTTGGTTACAGGGACCTACGAGCAGTACTTC.

There are many counts of this clonotype. The V and J genes are TRBV24-1 and TRBJ2-2; no firm D call. The CDR3 has 12 amino acids. V shed 5 bases and J shed 7 bases, with 7 bases lying between them. Germline-derived CDR1 and CDR2 are KGHDR and SFDVKD. For the CDR3, the DNA is TGTGCCACCAGTGCTGGAATCGGGGAGCTGTTTTTT. This gives the protein CATSAGIGELFF.

CDR3 DNA: TGTGCCAGCAGCCAAGGGCAGGATACGCAGTATTTT. Translation gives CASSQGQDTQYF. The chain uses TRBV3-1 and TRBJ2-3; the D is unclear. Trimming took 1 base from V and 6 from J, leaving 5 bases between them. The CDR3 runs to 12 residues. Per the germline V gene, CDR1 is LGHDT and CDR2 is YNNKEL (reference sequence).

The chain couples TRBV11-3 to TRBJ2-1; unclear D gene. The V end was cut by 5 bases, the J end by 9 bases, with 11 bases between. Germline V gene lookup returns CDR1 SGHNT and CDR2 YENEEA. The CDR3 totals 12 residues. The CDR3 nucleotides read TGTGCCAGCAGCCAATCAAGACCTGAGCAGTTCTTC. This sequence encodes CASSQSRPEQFF.

Many counts were recorded for this clonotype. This chain joins TRBV25-1 and TRBJ2-1, with 7 bases lining up with TRBD2. CDR3 length: 15 residues. The J segment lost 2 bases and the V segment lost 2 bases, leaving 3 bases of the junction unmatched. The germline gives CDR1 MGHDK, CDR2 SYGVNS. This CDR3 reads CASSEGGGAYNEQFF. CDR3 coding DNA: TGTGCCAGCAGTGAAGGGGGAGGGGCCTACAATGAGCAGTTCTTC.